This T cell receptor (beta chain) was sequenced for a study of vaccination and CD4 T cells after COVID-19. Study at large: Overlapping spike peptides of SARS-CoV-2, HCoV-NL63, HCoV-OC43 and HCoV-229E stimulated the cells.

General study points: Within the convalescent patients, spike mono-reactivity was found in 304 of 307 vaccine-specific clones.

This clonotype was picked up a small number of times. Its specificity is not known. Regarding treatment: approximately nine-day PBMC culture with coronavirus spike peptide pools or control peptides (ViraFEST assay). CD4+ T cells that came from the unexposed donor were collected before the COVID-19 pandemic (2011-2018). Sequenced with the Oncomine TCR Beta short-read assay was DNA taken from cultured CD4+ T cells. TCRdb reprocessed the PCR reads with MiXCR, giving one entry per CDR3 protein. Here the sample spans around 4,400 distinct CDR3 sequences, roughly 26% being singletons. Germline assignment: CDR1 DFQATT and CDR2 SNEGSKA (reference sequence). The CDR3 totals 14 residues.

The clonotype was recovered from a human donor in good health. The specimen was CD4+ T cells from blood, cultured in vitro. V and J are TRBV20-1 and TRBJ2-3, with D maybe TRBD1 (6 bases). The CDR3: CSLAGRGGTDTQYF. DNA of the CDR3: TGCAGCTTGGCCGGCAGGGGCGGCACAGATACGCAGTATTTT.